Included here is one TCR beta chain sequence, with context. Antigen: not known. This specimen belongs to a study of OX40 agonist ivuxolimab in advanced cancers. Study context: Averaging about 60 years in age, with a range of roughly 20 to 80, the cohort was 82.7% male.

Broader study findings: The study found that CD8+ T cells averaged more expanded clones than CD4+.

The data were produced by immunoSEQ multiplex PCR, yet TCRdb's version contains in-frame clones alone and is incomplete. The sample includes about 65,000 clones, roughly nine tenths of them seen just once. Germline CDR1 reads GTSNPN; CDR2 reads SVGIG (reference sequence). The CDR3 spans 14 residues. Trimming at V came to 5 bases and at J to 5 bases, leaving 6 bases not matched to a gene. Source: CD4+ or CD8+ T cells sorted from blood, taken in a trial of the OX40 agonist ivuxolimab. This chain joins TRBV30 and TRBJ1-5; 10 bases are a match to TRBD1. The origin of this receptor is an adult with an advanced solid tumor such as melanoma, head and neck, liver or kidney cancer. CDR3 nucleotide sequence: TGTGCCTGGGGCAGACAGGGGGCCGATCAGCCCCAGCATTTT. This codes for CAWGRQGADQPQHF.